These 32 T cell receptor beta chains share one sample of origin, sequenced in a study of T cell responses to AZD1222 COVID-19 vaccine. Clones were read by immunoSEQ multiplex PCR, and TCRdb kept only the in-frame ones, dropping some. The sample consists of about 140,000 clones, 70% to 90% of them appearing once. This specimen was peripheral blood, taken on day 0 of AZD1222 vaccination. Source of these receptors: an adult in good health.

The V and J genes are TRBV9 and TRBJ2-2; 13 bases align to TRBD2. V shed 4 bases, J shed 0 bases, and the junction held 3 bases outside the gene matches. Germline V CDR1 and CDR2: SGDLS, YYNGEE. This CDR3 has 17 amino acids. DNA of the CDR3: TGTGCCAGCAGCAACGGACTAGCGGGAGCGAACACCGGGGAGCTGTTTTTT. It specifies CASSNGLAGANTGELFF.

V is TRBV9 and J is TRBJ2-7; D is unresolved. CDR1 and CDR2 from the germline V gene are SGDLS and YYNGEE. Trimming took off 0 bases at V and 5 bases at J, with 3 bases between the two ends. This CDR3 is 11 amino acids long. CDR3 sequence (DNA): TGTGCCAGCAGCGTAGATGACGAGCAGTACTTC. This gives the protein CASSVDDEQYF.

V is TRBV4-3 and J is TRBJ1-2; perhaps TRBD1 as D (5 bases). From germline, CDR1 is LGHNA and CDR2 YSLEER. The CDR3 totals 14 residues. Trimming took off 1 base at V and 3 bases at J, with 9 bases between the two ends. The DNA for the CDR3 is TGCGCCAGCAGCCAAGGGGGCTGGGACTATGGCTACACCTTC. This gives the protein CASSQGGWDYGYTF.

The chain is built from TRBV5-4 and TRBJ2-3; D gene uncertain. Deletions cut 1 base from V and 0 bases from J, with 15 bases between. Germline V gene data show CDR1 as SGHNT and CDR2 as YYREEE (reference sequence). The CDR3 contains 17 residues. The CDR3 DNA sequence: TGTGCCAGCAGCTTGTTAAACTGGGTCCCTAGCACAGATACGCAGTATTTT. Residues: CASSLLNWVPSTDTQYF.

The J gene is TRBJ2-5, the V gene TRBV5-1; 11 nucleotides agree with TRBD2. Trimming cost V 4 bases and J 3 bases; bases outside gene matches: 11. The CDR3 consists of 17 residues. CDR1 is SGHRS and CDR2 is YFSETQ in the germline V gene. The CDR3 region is CASSPGTSGLKKETQYF. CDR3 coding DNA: TGCGCCAGCAGCCCCGGGACTAGCGGCCTAAAAAAAGAGACCCAGTACTTC. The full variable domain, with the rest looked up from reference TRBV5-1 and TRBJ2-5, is KAGVTQTPRYLIKTRGQQVTLSCSPISGHRSVSWYQQTPGQGLQFLFEYFSETQRNKGNFPGRFSGRQFSNSRSEMNVSTLELGDSALYLCASSPGTSGLKKETQYFGPGTRLLVL.

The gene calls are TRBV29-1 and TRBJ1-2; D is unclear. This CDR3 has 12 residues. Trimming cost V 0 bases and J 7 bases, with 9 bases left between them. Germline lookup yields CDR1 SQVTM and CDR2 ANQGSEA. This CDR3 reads CSVEETVSGYTF. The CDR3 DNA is TGCAGCGTTGAAGAGACGGTTTCTGGCTACACCTTC. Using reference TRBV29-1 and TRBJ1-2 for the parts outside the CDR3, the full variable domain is SAVISQKPSRDICQRGTSLTIQCQVDSQVTMMFWYRQQPGQSLTLIATANQGSEATYESGFVIDKFPISRPNLTFSTLTVSNMSPEDSSIYLCSVEETVSGYTFGSGTRLTVV.

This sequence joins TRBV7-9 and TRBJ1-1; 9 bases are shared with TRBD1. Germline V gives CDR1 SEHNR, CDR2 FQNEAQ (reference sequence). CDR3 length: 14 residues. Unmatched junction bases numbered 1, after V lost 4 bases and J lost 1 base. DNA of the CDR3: TGTGCCAGCAGCTGGGGACAGGGGAACACTGAAGCTTTCTTT. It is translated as CASSWGQGNTEAFF.

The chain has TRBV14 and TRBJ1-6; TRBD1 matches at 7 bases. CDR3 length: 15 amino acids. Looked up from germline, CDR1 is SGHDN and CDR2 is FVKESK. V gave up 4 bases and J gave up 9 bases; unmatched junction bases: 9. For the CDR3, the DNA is TGTGCCAGCAGCCGCCAACAGGGGATCGGTTCACCCCTCCACTTT. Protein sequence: CASSRQQGIGSPLHF.

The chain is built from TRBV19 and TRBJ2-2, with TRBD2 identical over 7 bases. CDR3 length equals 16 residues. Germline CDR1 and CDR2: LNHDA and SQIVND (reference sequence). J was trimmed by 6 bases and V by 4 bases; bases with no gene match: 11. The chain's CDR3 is CASSTPRGGSAGELFF. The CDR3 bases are TGTGCCAGTAGTACCCCGAGGGGCGGGAGTGCCGGGGAGCTGTTTTTT.

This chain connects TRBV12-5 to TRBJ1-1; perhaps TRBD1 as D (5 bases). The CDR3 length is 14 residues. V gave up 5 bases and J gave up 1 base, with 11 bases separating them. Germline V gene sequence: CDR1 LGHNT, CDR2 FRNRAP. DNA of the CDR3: TGTGCTAGTGGTGGGGGATTTCCGAACACTGAAGCTTTCTTT. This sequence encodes CASGGGFPNTEAFF.

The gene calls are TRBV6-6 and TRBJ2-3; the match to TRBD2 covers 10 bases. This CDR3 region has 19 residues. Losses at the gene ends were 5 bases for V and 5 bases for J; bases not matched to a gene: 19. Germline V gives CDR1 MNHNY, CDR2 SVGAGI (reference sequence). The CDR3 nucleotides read TGTGCCAGCAGTCCCCATCCCCCGTCTAGCGGGAGATTGGAAGATACGCAGTATTTT. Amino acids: CASSPHPPSSGRLEDTQYF.

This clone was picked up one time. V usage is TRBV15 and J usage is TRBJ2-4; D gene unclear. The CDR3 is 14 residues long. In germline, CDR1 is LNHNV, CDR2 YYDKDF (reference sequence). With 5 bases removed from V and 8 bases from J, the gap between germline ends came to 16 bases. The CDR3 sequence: CATSRSYPGDIQYF. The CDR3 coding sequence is TGTGCCACCAGCCGGTCGTACCCCGGCGACATTCAGTACTTC.

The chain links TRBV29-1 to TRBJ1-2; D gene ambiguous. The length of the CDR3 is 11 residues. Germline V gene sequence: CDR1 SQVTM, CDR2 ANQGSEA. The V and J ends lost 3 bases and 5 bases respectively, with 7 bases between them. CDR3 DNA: TGCAGCGTTGATGGCGGTTATGGCTACACCTTC. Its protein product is CSVDGGYGYTF.

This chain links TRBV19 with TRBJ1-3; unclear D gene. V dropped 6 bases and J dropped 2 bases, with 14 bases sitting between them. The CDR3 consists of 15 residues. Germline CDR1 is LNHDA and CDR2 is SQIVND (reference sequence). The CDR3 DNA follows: TGTGCCAGTAGCCTACAAGGACTGACTGGAAACACCATATATTTT. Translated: CASSLQGLTGNTIYF.

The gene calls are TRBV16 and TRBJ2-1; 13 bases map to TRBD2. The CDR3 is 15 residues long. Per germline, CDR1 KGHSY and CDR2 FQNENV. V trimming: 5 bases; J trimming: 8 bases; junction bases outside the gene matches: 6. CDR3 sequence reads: CASSETSGRIDEQFF. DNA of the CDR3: TGTGCCAGCAGCGAGACTAGCGGGAGGATCGATGAGCAGTTCTTC. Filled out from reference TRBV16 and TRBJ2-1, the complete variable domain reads GEEVAQTPKHLVRGEGQKAKLYCAPIKGHSYVFWYQQVLKNEFKFLISFQNENVFDETGMPKERFSAKCLPNSPCSLEIQATKLEDSAVYFCASSETSGRIDEQFFGPGTRLTVL.

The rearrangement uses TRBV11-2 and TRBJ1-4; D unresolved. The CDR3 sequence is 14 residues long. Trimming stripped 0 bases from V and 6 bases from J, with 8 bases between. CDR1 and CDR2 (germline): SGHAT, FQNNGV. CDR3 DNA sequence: TGTGCCAGCAGCTTAGACGCAAGGGATGAAAAACTGTTTTTT. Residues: CASSLDARDEKLFF.

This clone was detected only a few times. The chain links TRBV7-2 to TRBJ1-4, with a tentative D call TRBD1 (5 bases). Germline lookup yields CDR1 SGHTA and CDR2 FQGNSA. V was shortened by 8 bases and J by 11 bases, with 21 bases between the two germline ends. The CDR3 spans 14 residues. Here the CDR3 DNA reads TGTGCCAGCTCCCCCGGGACGGGGGTTGTGAAACTGTTTTTT. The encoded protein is CASSPGTGVVKLFF.

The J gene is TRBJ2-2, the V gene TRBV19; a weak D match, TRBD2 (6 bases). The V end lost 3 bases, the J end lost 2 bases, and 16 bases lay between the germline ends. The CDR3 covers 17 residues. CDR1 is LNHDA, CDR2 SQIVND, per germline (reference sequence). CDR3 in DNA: TGTGCCAGTAGTATGTGGGGGGTTTCCACTAACACCGGGGAGCTGTTTTTT. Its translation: CASSMWGVSTNTGELFF.

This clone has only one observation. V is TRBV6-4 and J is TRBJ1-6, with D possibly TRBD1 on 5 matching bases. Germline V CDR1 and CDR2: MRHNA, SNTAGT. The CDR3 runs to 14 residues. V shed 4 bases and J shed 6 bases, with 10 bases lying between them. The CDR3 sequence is CASSAGQPNSPLHF. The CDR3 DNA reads TGTGCCAGCAGTGCGGGGCAACCTAATTCACCCCTCCACTTT.

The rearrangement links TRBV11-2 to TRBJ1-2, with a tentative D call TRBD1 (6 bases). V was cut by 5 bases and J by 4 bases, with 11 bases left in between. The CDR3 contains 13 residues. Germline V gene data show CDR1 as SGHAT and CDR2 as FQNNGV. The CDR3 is CASSPDRFYGYTF. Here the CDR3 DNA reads TGTGCCAGCAGCCCCGACAGGTTCTATGGCTACACCTTC.

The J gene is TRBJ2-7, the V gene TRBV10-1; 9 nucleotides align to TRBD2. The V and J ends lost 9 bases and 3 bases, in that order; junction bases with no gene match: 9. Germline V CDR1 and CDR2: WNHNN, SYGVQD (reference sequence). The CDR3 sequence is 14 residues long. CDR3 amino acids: CASNCSGSFYEQYF. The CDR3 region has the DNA TGCGCCAGTAACTGTAGCGGGAGTTTCTACGAGCAGTACTTC.

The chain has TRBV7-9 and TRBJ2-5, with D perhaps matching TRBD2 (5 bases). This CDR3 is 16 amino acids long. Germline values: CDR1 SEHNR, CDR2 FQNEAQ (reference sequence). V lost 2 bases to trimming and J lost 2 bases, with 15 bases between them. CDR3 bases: TGTGCCAGCAGCTTAAACGAGGGTCGGCGGCAAGAGACCCAGTACTTC. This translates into CASSLNEGRRQETQYF.

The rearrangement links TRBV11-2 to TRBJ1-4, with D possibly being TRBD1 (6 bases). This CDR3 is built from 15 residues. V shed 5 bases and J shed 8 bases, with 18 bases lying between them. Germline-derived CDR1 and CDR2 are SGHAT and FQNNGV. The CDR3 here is CASSPGTKGWEKLFF. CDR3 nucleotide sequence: TGTGCCAGCAGCCCCGGGACAAAAGGGTGGGAAAAACTGTTTTTT. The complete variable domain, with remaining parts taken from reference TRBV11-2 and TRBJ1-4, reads EAGVAQSPRYKIIEKRQSVAFWCNPISGHATLYWYQQILGQGPKLLIQFQNNGVVDDSQLPKDRFSAERLKGVDSTLKIQPAKLEDSAVYLCASSPGTKGWEKLFFGSGTQLSVL.

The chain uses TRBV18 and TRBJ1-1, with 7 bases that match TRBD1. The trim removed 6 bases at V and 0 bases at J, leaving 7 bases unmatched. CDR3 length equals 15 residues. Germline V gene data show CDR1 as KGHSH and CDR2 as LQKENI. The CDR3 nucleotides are TGTGCCAGCTCGGGCCGGACAGGTCTGAACACTGAAGCTTTCTTT. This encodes CASSGRTGLNTEAFF.

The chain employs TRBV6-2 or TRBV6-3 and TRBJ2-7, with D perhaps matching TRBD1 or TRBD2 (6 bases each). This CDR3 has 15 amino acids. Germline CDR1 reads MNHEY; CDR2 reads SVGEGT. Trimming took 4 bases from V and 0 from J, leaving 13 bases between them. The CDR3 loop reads CASSSGGHFSYEQYF. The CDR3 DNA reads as TGTGCCAGCAGTTCCGGGGGACACTTCTCCTACGAGCAGTACTTC.

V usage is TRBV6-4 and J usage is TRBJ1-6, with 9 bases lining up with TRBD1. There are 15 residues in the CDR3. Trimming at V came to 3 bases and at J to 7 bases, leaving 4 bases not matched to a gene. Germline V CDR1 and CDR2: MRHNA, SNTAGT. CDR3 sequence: CASSEGTGWNSPLHF. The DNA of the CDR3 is TGTGCCAGCAGTGAGGGGACAGGGTGGAATTCACCCCTCCACTTT.

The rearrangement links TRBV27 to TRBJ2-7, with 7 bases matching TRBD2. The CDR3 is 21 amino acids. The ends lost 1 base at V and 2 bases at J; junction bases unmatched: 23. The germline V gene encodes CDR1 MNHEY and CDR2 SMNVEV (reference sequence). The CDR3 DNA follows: TGTGCCAGCAGTTTATACGCCGGGGCTGTTGACTTCGCGGGAGAAACCTACGAGCAGTACTTC. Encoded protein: CASSLYAGAVDFAGETYEQYF.

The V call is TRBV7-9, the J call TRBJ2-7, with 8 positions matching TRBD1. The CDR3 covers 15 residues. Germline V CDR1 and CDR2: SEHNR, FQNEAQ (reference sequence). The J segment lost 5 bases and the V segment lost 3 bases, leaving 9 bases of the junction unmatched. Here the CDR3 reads CASSFRGQVPNEQYF. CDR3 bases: TGTGCCAGCAGCTTCAGGGGACAGGTCCCCAACGAGCAGTACTTC.

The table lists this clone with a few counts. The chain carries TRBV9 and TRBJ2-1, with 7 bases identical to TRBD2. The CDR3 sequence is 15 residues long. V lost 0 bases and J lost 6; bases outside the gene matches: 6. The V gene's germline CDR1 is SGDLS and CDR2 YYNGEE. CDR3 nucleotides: TGTGCCAGCAGCGTAGGGGACTACCAAGTCAATGAGCAGTTCTTC. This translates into CASSVGDYQVNEQFF.

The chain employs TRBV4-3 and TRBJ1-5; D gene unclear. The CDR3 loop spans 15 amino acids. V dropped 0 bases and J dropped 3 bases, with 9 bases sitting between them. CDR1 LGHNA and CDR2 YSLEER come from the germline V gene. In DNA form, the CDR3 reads TGCGCCAGCAGCCAAGATTGGCAGGTCAATCAGCCCCAGCATTTT. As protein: CASSQDWQVNQPQHF.

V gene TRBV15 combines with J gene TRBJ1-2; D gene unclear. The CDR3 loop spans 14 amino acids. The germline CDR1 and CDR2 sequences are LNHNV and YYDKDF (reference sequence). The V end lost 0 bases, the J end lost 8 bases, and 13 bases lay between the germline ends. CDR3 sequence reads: CATSRDLPGSGYTF. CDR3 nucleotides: TGTGCCACCAGCAGAGATCTCCCCGGCTCAGGCTACACCTTC.

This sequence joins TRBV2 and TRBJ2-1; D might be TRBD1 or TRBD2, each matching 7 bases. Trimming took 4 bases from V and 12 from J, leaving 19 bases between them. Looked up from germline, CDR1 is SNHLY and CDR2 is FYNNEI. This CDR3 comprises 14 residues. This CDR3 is CASSVGRGGLSQFF. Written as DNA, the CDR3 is TGTGCCAGCAGTGTTGGCAGGGGGGGGCTATCGCAGTTCTTC.